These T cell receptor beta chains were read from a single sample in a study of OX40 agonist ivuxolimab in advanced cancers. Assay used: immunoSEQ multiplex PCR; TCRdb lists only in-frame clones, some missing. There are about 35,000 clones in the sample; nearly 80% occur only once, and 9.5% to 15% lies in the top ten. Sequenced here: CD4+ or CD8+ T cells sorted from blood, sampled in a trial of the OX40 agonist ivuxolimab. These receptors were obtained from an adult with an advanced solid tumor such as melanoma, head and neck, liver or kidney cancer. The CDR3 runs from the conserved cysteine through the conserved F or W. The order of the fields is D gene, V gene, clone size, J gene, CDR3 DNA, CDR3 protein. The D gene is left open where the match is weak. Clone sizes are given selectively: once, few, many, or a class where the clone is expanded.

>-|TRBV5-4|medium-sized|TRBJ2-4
TGTGCCAGCAGCCTGGGCCATTTAGCCAAAAACATTCAGTACTTC
CASSLGHLAKNIQYF
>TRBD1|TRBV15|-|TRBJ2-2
TGTGCCACCAGCGCCCAGGGACAGCTTTTCGGGGAGCTGTTTTTT
CATSAQGQLFGELFF
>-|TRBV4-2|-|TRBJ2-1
TGTGCCAGCAGCCCCCAGGGGAGTGAGCAGTTCTTC
CASSPQGSEQFF
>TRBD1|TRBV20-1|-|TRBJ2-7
TGCAGTGCTAGTGGACAGGGCGAGCAGTACTTC
CSASGQGEQYF
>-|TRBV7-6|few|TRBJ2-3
TGTGCCAGCAGCCCGCTGGGGTACACAGATACGCAGTATTTT
CASSPLGYTDTQYF
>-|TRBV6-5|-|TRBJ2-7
TGTGCCAGCAGTTCCCCAATAGGCTACGAGCAGTACTTC
CASSSPIGYEQYF
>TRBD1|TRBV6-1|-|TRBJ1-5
TGTGCCAGCTCCCTTTGGGACAGGGGAAGTCAGCCCCAGCATTTT
CASSLWDRGSQPQHF
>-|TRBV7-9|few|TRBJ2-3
TGTGCCAGCAGCACCACAGATACGCAGTATTTT
CASSTTDTQYF
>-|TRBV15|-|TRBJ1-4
TGCGCCACCAGCTATACGATACAGAAAATGGGGGAAAAACTGTTTTTT
CATSYTIQKMGEKLFF
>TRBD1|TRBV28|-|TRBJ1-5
TGTGCCAGCAGTTTATTGGGGGACAGAGATCAGCCCCAGCATTTT
CASSLLGDRDQPQHF
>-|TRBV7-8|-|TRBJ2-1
TGTGCCAGCAGCTTAAGTTGGGGGGTAGGGGACAGTGCCTGGATCCTCTTC
CASSLSWGVGDSAWILF
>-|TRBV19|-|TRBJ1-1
TGTGCCAGTAGTAAACTAGACCTCAGTCGGACAGAAGCTTTCTTT
CASSKLDLSRTEAFF
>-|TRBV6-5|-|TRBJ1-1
TGTGCCAGCAGCAGAGGGAGAGGGACTGAAGCTTTCTTT
CASSRGRGTEAFF
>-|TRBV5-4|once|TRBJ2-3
TGTGCCAGCAGCTTAGGCAAAGATACGCAGTATTTT
CASSLGKDTQYF